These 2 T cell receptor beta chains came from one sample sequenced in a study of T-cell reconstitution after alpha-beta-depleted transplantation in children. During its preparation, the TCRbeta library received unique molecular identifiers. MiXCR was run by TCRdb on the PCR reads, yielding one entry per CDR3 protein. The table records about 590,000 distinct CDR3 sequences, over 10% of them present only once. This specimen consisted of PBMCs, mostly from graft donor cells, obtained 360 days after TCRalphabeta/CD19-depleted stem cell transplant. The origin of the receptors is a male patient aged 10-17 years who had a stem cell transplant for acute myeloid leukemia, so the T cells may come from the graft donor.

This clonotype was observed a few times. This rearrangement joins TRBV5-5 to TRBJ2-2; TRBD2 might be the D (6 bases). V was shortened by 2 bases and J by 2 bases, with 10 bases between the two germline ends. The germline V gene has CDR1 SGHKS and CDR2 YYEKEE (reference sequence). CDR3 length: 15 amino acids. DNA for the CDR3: TGTGCCAGCAGCTTTATAGCGGTAAACACCGGGGAGCTGTTTTTT. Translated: CASSFIAVNTGELFF.

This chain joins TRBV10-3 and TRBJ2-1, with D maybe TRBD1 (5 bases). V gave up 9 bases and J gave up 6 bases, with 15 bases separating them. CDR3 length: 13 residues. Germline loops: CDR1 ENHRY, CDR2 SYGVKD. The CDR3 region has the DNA TGTGCCATACGGCCAGGGTCGGGCAATGAGCAGTTCTTC. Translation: CAIRPGSGNEQFF.